The rows below give T cell receptor beta chains drawn from one sample of a study of beta chain features in type 1 diabetes. Clones were read by immunoSEQ multiplex PCR, and TCRdb kept only the in-frame ones, dropping some. The sample yields about 150,000 clones, roughly 9% seen once. Material for sequencing was central memory CD4+ T cells from blood. These receptors were collected from a woman aged 25 to 39 with type 1 diabetes. CDR3s include the opening cysteine and the closing phenylalanine or tryptophan. A D gene is named only where the DNA matches it firmly. Clone size is given for some rows only: seen once, a few or many times, or a class if the clone is expanded.

cdr3_nt | cdr3_aa | d_call | j_call | clone_size | v_call
TGTGCCAGCTCACCATTCAGGGGGCAGGGGAACACTGAAGCTTTCTTT | CASSPFRGQGNTEAFF | TRBD1 | TRBJ1-1 | NA | TRBV18
TGCGCCAGCAGCTATACCCCCGGGACTAGAAACACAGATACGCAGTATTTT | CASSYTPGTRNTDTQYF | TRBD2 | TRBJ2-3 | few | TRBV5-1
TGTGCCAGCAGCGACATTGGGACAGGTGAAGCTTTCTTT | CASSDIGTGEAFF | TRBD1 | TRBJ1-1 | few | TRBV9
TGTGCCAGCAGCTCACAGGGGCGGGATGGCTACACCTTC | CASSSQGRDGYTF | TRBD1 | TRBJ1-2 | NA | TRBV5-4
TGTGCCCTCGCACTAGCGGGAGTTGGGACCCAGTACTTC | CALALAGVGTQYF | TRBD2 | TRBJ2-5 | NA | TRBV30
TGTGCCAGCAGTTTCTTCGGGACAGCCCTGTCCACAGATACGCAGTATTTT | CASSFFGTALSTDTQYF | TRBD1 | TRBJ2-3 | few | TRBV27
TGTGCCAGCAGCTTTCTTGACAGCCGTCGGATCGGGGAGCTGTTTTTT | CASSFLDSRRIGELFF | NA | TRBJ2-2 | few | TRBV5-4
TGCGCCAGCAGCCAAGGTAGCGGGAGGGCAGGTGGCTACAATGAGCAGTTCTTC | CASSQGSGRAGGYNEQFF | TRBD2 | TRBJ2-1 | few | TRBV4-1
TGCAGCGTCTGGACTAGCGGGCCTAGCACAGATACGCAGTATTTT | CSVWTSGPSTDTQYF | TRBD2 | TRBJ2-3 | few | TRBV29-1
TGTGCCAGCAGTTCCGCCCCTAGCGGAGAGACTTACAATGAGCAGTTCTTC | CASSSAPSGETYNEQFF | TRBD2 | TRBJ2-1 | NA | TRBV27
TGTGCCAGCGTGATCAACAGGGAGTATGGCTACACCTTC | CASVINREYGYTF | NA | TRBJ1-2 | few | TRBV28
TGCAGCGTTAACGGGGGTCTTGGACAGCCCCAGCATTTT | CSVNGGLGQPQHF | NA | TRBJ1-5 | NA | TRBV29-1
TGCAGCGTTGCGCAGACCCAGGGTGAGCAGTTCTTC | CSVAQTQGEQFF | NA | TRBJ2-1 | few | TRBV29-1
TGTGCCAGCAGCTTAGGTCGGGTGAATGTCAACACTGAAGCTTTCTTT | CASSLGRVNVNTEAFF | NA | TRBJ1-1 | few | TRBV7-9
TGTGCCAGCAGCGTAGAAGTAGCTGAAGCTTTCTTT | CASSVEVAEAFF | NA | TRBJ1-1 | few | TRBV2
TGTGCCAGCACCCAAAAGCGGGGCACTGAAGCTTTCTTT | CASTQKRGTEAFF | NA | TRBJ1-1 | few | TRBV6-5
TGTGCCAGCAGCTTATCTGAGACCCAGTACTTC | CASSLSETQYF | NA | TRBJ2-5 | few | TRBV11-2
TGTGCCAGCAGCTTAAGAGGTAGCGGGAGCGGCAATGAGCAGTTCTTC | CASSLRGSGSGNEQFF | TRBD2 | TRBJ2-1 | few | TRBV7-8
TGTGCCAGCTCACCCAGGACAGGTAGCTCCTACAATGAGCAGTTCTTC | CASSPRTGSSYNEQFF | TRBD1 | TRBJ2-1 | few | TRBV18
TGTGCCAGTAGTATTGAGGGTTCCGGGGCCAACGTCCTGACTTTC | CASSIEGSGANVLTF | NA | TRBJ2-6 | few | TRBV19
TGTGCCAGCAGTCGCAGACAGGGGGTAACCTACGAGCAGTACTTC | CASSRRQGVTYEQYF | TRBD1 | TRBJ2-7 | NA | TRBV28
TGTGCCAGCAGTACAGGAAACACCATATATTTT | CASSTGNTIYF | NA | TRBJ1-3 | few | TRBV13
TGTGCCACCAGTGCCGGGACTGACCTCCTCACAGATACGCAGTATTTT | CATSAGTDLLTDTQYF | NA | TRBJ2-3 | few | TRBV15
TGTGCCAGCAGTTACCCTTCGGGGGGCATAGAGACCCAGTACTTC | CASSYPSGGIETQYF | NA | TRBJ2-5 | NA | TRBV6-5
TGTGCCACCAGCAGAGATGAAGGACACGTGAACACTGAAGCTTTCTTT | CATSRDEGHVNTEAFF | NA | TRBJ1-1 | NA | TRBV15
TGTGCCAGCAGATGGACAGGGGGCAACACCGGGGAGCTGTTTTTT | CASRWTGGNTGELFF | TRBD1 | TRBJ2-2 | NA | TRBV6-5
TGCAGCGTCATGCTATTTTACGAGCAGTACTTC | CSVMLFYEQYF | NA | TRBJ2-7 | few | TRBV29-1
TGCAGCGTCCACATTGGGACAGGAGGGGAAAAACTGTTTTTT | CSVHIGTGGEKLFF | TRBD1 | TRBJ1-4 | few | TRBV29-1
TGTGCCAGCAGCTTAAACAGAAACACTGAAGCTTTCTTT | CASSLNRNTEAFF | NA | TRBJ1-1 | NA | TRBV7-3
TGCGCCAGCAGCTTACAGACAGGCCTAGGGGAGACCCAGTACTTC | CASSLQTGLGETQYF | NA | TRBJ2-5 | NA | TRBV5-1
TGTGCCAGCAGTAGCCAGGGGGTTGGCGAGCAGTACTTC | CASSSQGVGEQYF | TRBD1 | TRBJ2-7 | NA | TRBV27
TGTGCCAGCAGTCGACAGCCCGAGTGGACCCAGTACTTC | CASSRQPEWTQYF | NA | TRBJ2-5 | NA | TRBV21-1
TGTGCCAGCAGCGGACTTCAAGCCTACGAGCAGTACTTC | CASSGLQAYEQYF | NA | TRBJ2-7 | NA | TRBV2
TGCGCCAGCAGGATTCACGGGACAGGGATTACCGGGGAGCTGTTTTTT | CASRIHGTGITGELFF | TRBD1 | TRBJ2-2 | few | TRBV4-1
TGCGCCAGCAGCCTGTCCGGGACAGCACCCTACGAGCAGTACTTC | CASSLSGTAPYEQYF | TRBD1 | TRBJ2-7 | NA | TRBV4-1
TGCGCCAGTCAACGCGGGTCGGGACAGGGGAACACCGGGGAGCTGTTTTTT | CASQRGSGQGNTGELFF | TRBD1 | TRBJ2-2 | few | TRBV4-1
TGTGCCAGCAACCCGGGAAAGGGACACAATAGCAATCAGCCCCAGCATTTT | CASNPGKGHNSNQPQHF | NA | TRBJ1-5 | NA | TRBV28
TGTGCCTGGATACGCGCCGGGACTGCGAACACCGGGGAGCTGTTTTTT | CAWIRAGTANTGELFF | NA | TRBJ2-2 | few | TRBV30
TGCGCCAGCAGCTTGGTTCCCAGTAACTATGGCTACACCTTC | CASSLVPSNYGYTF | NA | TRBJ1-2 | NA | TRBV5-1
TGTGCCAGCAGCTTAATCTTCCTACCCGAGAATGAGCAGTTCTTC | CASSLIFLPENEQFF | NA | TRBJ2-1 | NA | TRBV11-2
TGTGCCAGCACTTACTCCTACGAGCAGTACTTC | CASTYSYEQYF | NA | TRBJ2-7 | few | TRBV2
TGTGCCAGCAGTTTACGGGACACCTCCAAGCAGGGCTTC | CASSLRDTSKQGF | NA | TRBJ2-7 | NA | TRBV28